These T cell receptor beta chains were read from a single sample in a study of beta chain features in type 1 diabetes. Only in-frame clones appear in the TCRdb table, and some are missing; sequencing was by immunoSEQ multiplex PCR. Of some 900,000 clones in the sample, roughly a sixth were seen once. The specimen was naive CD4+ T cells from blood. The source of these receptors is a woman younger than 35 in good health. The CDR3 runs from the conserved cysteine through the conserved F or W. Each record gives: clone size, D gene, J gene, V gene, CDR3 protein, CDR3 DNA. D genes are given only for firm matches. Clone size is stated in some rows and not others, as once, few, many or a class when expanded.

clone size: NA; D gene: TRBD2; J gene: TRBJ2-1; V gene: TRBV2; CDR3 protein: CASIRTSENEQFF; CDR3 DNA: TGTGCCAGCATCCGGACTAGCGAGAATGAGCAGTTCTTC
clone size: few; D gene: NA; J gene: TRBJ2-3; V gene: TRBV10-3; CDR3 protein: CAISEQRKSTDTQYF; CDR3 DNA: TGTGCCATCAGTGAACAGCGCAAAAGCACAGATACGCAGTATTTT
clone size: NA; D gene: NA; J gene: TRBJ1-1; V gene: TRBV20-1; CDR3 protein: CSTGPLNAFF; CDR3 DNA: TGCAGTACGGGTCCCCTGAATGCTTTCTTT
clone size: few; D gene: NA; J gene: TRBJ2-5; V gene: TRBV29-1; CDR3 protein: CSSIQETQYF; CDR3 DNA: TGCAGCTCCATCCAAGAGACCCAGTACTTC
clone size: few; D gene: TRBD2; J gene: TRBJ2-1; V gene: TRBV6-5; CDR3 protein: CASSESSGRKEQFF; CDR3 DNA: TGTGCCAGCAGTGAGTCTAGCGGGAGAAAGGAGCAGTTCTTC
clone size: few; D gene: TRBD2; J gene: TRBJ2-1; V gene: TRBV15; CDR3 protein: CATSTSGGLTLYNEQFF; CDR3 DNA: TGTGCCACCAGCACTAGCGGCGGACTGACACTATACAATGAGCAGTTCTTC
clone size: NA; D gene: NA; J gene: TRBJ2-7; V gene: TRBV5-4; CDR3 protein: CASSLADGDEQYF; CDR3 DNA: TGTGCCAGCAGCTTGGCCGACGGGGACGAGCAGTACTTC
clone size: NA; D gene: NA; J gene: TRBJ2-1; V gene: TRBV27; CDR3 protein: CASSGSVAGTQFF; CDR3 DNA: TGTGCCAGCAGTGGTTCGGTGGCGGGGACCCAGTTCTTC
clone size: NA; D gene: TRBD2; J gene: TRBJ2-5; V gene: TRBV28; CDR3 protein: CASSITSGAGQETQYF; CDR3 DNA: TGTGCCAGCAGTATCACTAGCGGCGCTGGCCAAGAGACCCAGTACTTC
clone size: NA; D gene: TRBD1; J gene: TRBJ2-7; V gene: TRBV13; CDR3 protein: CASSRRDSYEQYF; CDR3 DNA: TGTGCCAGCAGCCGCCGGGACAGCTACGAGCAGTACTTC
clone size: NA; D gene: NA; J gene: TRBJ2-3; V gene: TRBV7-2; CDR3 protein: CASSPPGSQITDTQYF; CDR3 DNA: TGTGCCAGCAGCCCTCCCGGGTCCCAGATTACAGATACGCAGTATTTT
clone size: NA; D gene: NA; J gene: TRBJ1-1; V gene: TRBV9; CDR3 protein: CASSQTSRTEAFF; CDR3 DNA: TGTGCCAGCAGCCAGACGAGTCGCACTGAAGCTTTCTTT
clone size: NA; D gene: TRBD2; J gene: TRBJ2-3; V gene: TRBV9; CDR3 protein: CASSVTSGRADTQYF; CDR3 DNA: TGTGCCAGCAGCGTCACTAGCGGGAGGGCGGATACGCAGTATTTT
clone size: few; D gene: NA; J gene: TRBJ1-5; V gene: TRBV19; CDR3 protein: CASSAGRSGHLRNQPQHF; CDR3 DNA: TGTGCCAGTAGTGCGGGACGGTCTGGACACCTCCGCAATCAGCCCCAGCATTTT
clone size: NA; D gene: NA; J gene: TRBJ2-1; V gene: TRBV20-1; CDR3 protein: CSAKPGFLQFF; CDR3 DNA: TGCAGTGCTAAGCCGGGATTCCTCCAGTTCTTC
clone size: few; D gene: TRBD2; J gene: TRBJ2-1; V gene: TRBV27; CDR3 protein: CASSPDSVGGRSYNEQFF; CDR3 DNA: TGTGCCAGCAGTCCCGACTCGGTGGGAGGGAGAAGTTACAATGAGCAGTTCTTC
clone size: few; D gene: NA; J gene: TRBJ2-5; V gene: TRBV15; CDR3 protein: CATSRDNRHQYF; CDR3 DNA: TGTGCCACCAGCAGAGATAACAGGCACCAGTACTTC
clone size: NA; D gene: NA; J gene: TRBJ1-2; V gene: TRBV28; CDR3 protein: CASSLLQGEYTF; CDR3 DNA: TGTGCCAGCAGTTTGCTGCAGGGCGAATACACCTTC
clone size: few; D gene: NA; J gene: TRBJ1-2; V gene: TRBV7-3; CDR3 protein: CASSSITGLYGYTF; CDR3 DNA: TGTGCCAGCAGCTCGATCACAGGTCTCTATGGCTACACCTTC
clone size: few; D gene: TRBD1; J gene: TRBJ2-5; V gene: TRBV5-6; CDR3 protein: CASSFYSGRGQETQYF; CDR3 DNA: TGTGCCAGCAGCTTTTACTCCGGCAGGGGGCAAGAGACCCAGTACTTC
clone size: NA; D gene: NA; J gene: TRBJ2-5; V gene: TRBV23-1; CDR3 protein: CASSQRRRPGEIWETQYF; CDR3 DNA: TGCGCCAGCAGTCAACGGAGACGCCCAGGGGAGATTTGGGAGACCCAGTACTTC
clone size: few; D gene: NA; J gene: TRBJ2-7; V gene: TRBV18; CDR3 protein: CASSPGTGTRYEQYF; CDR3 DNA: TGTGCCAGCTCACCGGGTACGGGAACACGCTACGAGCAGTACTTC
clone size: NA; D gene: TRBD1; J gene: TRBJ2-2; V gene: TRBV7-8; CDR3 protein: CASSLVGRGPSTGELFF; CDR3 DNA: TGTGCCAGCAGCTTAGTCGGCAGGGGGCCCTCCACCGGGGAGCTGTTTTTT
clone size: NA; D gene: TRBD2; J gene: TRBJ2-2; V gene: TRBV7-9; CDR3 protein: CASRERGLATGELFF; CDR3 DNA: TGTGCCAGCAGGGAGCGGGGATTAGCCACCGGGGAGCTGTTTTTT
clone size: few; D gene: TRBD1; J gene: TRBJ2-1; V gene: TRBV7-2; CDR3 protein: CASSFDRAYNEQFF; CDR3 DNA: TGTGCCAGCAGCTTCGACAGGGCCTACAATGAGCAGTTCTTC
clone size: NA; D gene: TRBD2; J gene: TRBJ2-7; V gene: TRBV4-1; CDR3 protein: CASSHNRAGGNYEQYF; CDR3 DNA: TGCGCCAGCAGCCACAACCGAGCGGGAGGGAATTACGAGCAGTACTTC
clone size: few; D gene: TRBD2; J gene: TRBJ2-3; V gene: TRBV4-3; CDR3 protein: CASSQEGGATVFSTDTQYF; CDR3 DNA: TGCGCCAGCAGCCAAGAGGGAGGGGCCACCGTCTTTAGCACAGATACGCAGTATTTT
clone size: once; D gene: TRBD1; J gene: TRBJ2-7; V gene: TRBV19; CDR3 protein: CASGPGTGLYEQYF; CDR3 DNA: TGTGCCAGTGGGCCCGGGACAGGGCTTTACGAGCAGTACTTC
clone size: NA; D gene: NA; J gene: TRBJ2-2; V gene: TRBV20-1; CDR3 protein: CSAAGSGELFF; CDR3 DNA: TGCAGTGCTGCGGGCTCCGGGGAGCTGTTTTTT